This paragraph reports one T cell receptor (beta chain). CDR1 is MNHNS and CDR2 is SASEGT in the germline V gene. Trimming stripped 7 bases from V and 6 bases from J, with 16 bases between. The CDR3 has 14 residues. The PCR employed 60 Vbeta primers together with 13 Jbeta primers. Only in-frame clones appear in the TCRdb table, and some are missing; sequencing was by immunoSEQ multiplex PCR. Here the sample spans 150,000 to 200,000 clones, around 80% being singletons. These data are taken from a study of cytomegalovirus exposure and HLA in healthy donors. The source of this sequence is a woman aged 18-30 years in good health and CMV-seronegative. The chain has TRBV6-1 and TRBJ2-1, with D perhaps matching TRBD1 (6 bases). Sample: PBMCs. CDR3 DNA sequence: TGTGCCAGCAAGGACAGCTACAAGGTCAATGAGCAGTTCTTC. It codes for CASKDSYKVNEQFF.